This TCR beta chain was identified during a study of T cell repertoires in cytomegalovirus infection. Study-level background: Based on public TCR beta signatures, there were indications of CMV infection and of a matching HLA type. Study-wide results and limits: It was HLA-C-restricted CMV-specific TCR beta clonotypes that dominated the response ex vivo. Adding up the frequency of public TCR beta families identified people who carried CMV plus the relevant HLA.

TCRdb ran MiXCR on the reads and lists one entry per CDR3 protein. The top ten clones hold 15% to 20% of a sample with roughly 730,000 distinct CDR3 sequences, about 33% of them seen once. In regard to this clonotype: The antigen is unknown.

Germline assignment: CDR1 MNHEY and CDR2 SVGEGT. V shed 4 bases, J shed 5 bases, and the junction held 8 bases outside the gene matches. The length of the CDR3 is 15 residues. The source is a human donor in good health (CMV status not recorded). Some clones in this sample may be carry-over from other donors' samples. V and J are TRBV6-2 or TRBV6-3 and TRBJ2-1, with TRBD1 identical over 7 bases. This specimen was cultured PBMCs, taken from culture after CMV antigen stimulation. The CDR3 nucleotides are TGTGCCAGCAGTTCGGGCAGGGGGTGGGACAATGAGCAGTTCTTC. Translated, it gives CASSSGRGWDNEQFF.